This T cell receptor beta chain was captured in a study of early T cells in non-severe SARS-CoV-2 infection. Study-wide context: It was bulk RNA from unsorted whole blood that was sequenced, and the chains were unpaired. Findings and caveats of the study: Anti-spike CD8 specificities were favored by VDJdb matching, whose results missed private and CD4 specificities.

The CDR3 length is 11 residues. Per the germline V gene, CDR1 is LGHDT and CDR2 is YNNKEL (reference sequence). With 3 bases removed from V and 9 bases from J, the gap between germline ends came to 6 bases. As part of library construction, unique molecular identifiers were attached to individual cDNA molecules. Each CDR3 protein gets one entry after TCRdb re-called the 5' RACE reads with MiXCR. The top ten hold about a fifth of the sample, which has about 130,000 distinct CDR3 sequences, more than 12% seen once. To note about this clonotype: Its specificity is not known.

This TCR was recovered from an adult who was a healthcare worker with PCR-confirmed SARS-CoV-2 infection or an uninfected control (not recorded which). This chain joins TRBV3-1 and TRBJ2-1; no clear D gene. The sequencing input was whole blood. The CDR3 loop is CASSHVGEQFF. CDR3 nucleotide sequence: TGTGCCAGCAGCCACGTCGGTGAGCAGTTCTTC.